These 21 T cell receptor beta chains share one sample of origin, sequenced in a study of blood T cell repertoires in COVID-19. Repertoires were generated with immunoSEQ multiplex PCR, while TCRdb's copy carries only in-frame clones and drops some. The sample lists more than 200,000 clones, approximately 84% occurring once. The sequenced sample consisted of peripheral blood. These receptors all stem from a man aged 50-59 years with COVID-19, enrolled during active disease.

This sequence joins TRBV19 and TRBJ2-1; 7 bases agree with TRBD1. The CDR3 has 17 residues. V gave up 5 bases and J gave up 12 bases; unmatched junction bases: 22. Germline V gene data show CDR1 as LNHDA and CDR2 as SQIVND (reference sequence). In DNA form, the CDR3 reads TGTGCCAGTAGTTACACCGGGACAGCTGCCTCTGGAGCTGGGCAGTTCTTC. Amino acid sequence: CASSYTGTAASGAGQFF. The whole variable domain, remainder taken from reference TRBV19 and TRBJ2-1, is DGGITQSPKYLFRKEGQNVTLSCEQNLNHDAMYWYRQDPGQGLRLIYYSQIVNDFQKGDIAEGYSVSREKKESFPLTVTSAQKNPTAFYLCASSYTGTAASGAGQFFGPGTRLTVL.

This chain joins TRBV7-2 and TRBJ1-2, with D tentatively TRBD1 (6 bases). Germline loops: CDR1 SGHTA, CDR2 FQGNSA. This CDR3 has 14 amino acids. V was shortened by 5 bases and J by 7 bases, with 17 bases between the two germline ends. In DNA form, the CDR3 reads TGTGCCAGCAGCGCGACTACAGGGTTGGCTGGCTACACCTTC. Its translation is CASSATTGLAGYTF.

The chain recombines TRBV18 with TRBJ2-2, with a tentative D call TRBD1 (6 bases). Trimming took off 2 bases at V and 2 bases at J, with 12 bases between the two ends. The CDR3 totals 16 residues. From germline, CDR1 is KGHSH and CDR2 LQKENI. CDR3 loop: CASSPISGDNTGELFF. The CDR3 nucleotides read TGTGCCAGCTCACCAATTTCAGGGGATAACACCGGGGAGCTGTTTTTT.

The J gene is TRBJ2-2, the V gene TRBV7-3, with a possible D match to TRBD2 (6 bases). The CDR3 sequence is 13 residues long. V was shortened by 8 bases and J by 5 bases, with 12 bases between the two germline ends. Germline V lookup: CDR1 SGHTA, CDR2 FQGTGA. The CDR3 DNA sequence: TGTGCCAGCCGGGGCGGGATAACCGGGGAGCTGTTTTTT. This sequence encodes CASRGGITGELFF.

The rearrangement links TRBV10-3 to TRBJ1-6; perhaps TRBD1 as D (5 bases). Germline-derived CDR1 and CDR2 are ENHRY and SYGVKD. Deletions cut 0 bases from V and 7 bases from J, with 13 bases between. This CDR3 comprises 16 residues. The CDR3 DNA reads TGTGCCATCAGTGAGTCGGTGGGGGGTACCAATTCACCCCTCCACTTT. Amino acid sequence: CAISESVGGTNSPLHF.

This clone was seen more than once but under ten times. V and J are TRBV19 and TRBJ2-1; 8 bases agree with TRBD1. Germline V gives CDR1 LNHDA, CDR2 SQIVND (reference sequence). The CDR3 loop spans 15 amino acids. V lost 6 bases to trimming and J lost 4 bases; unmatched junction nucleotides: 8. CDR3 nucleotide sequence: TGTGCCAGTAGCGCGCCGGGACAGGCGTACAATGAGCAGTTCTTC. Translating gives CASSAPGQAYNEQFF.

J is TRBJ2-4 and V is TRBV9, with TRBD1 identical over 12 bases. V lost 2 bases to trimming and J lost 6 bases; unmatched junction nucleotides: 3. The length of the CDR3 is 15 residues. Germline V lookup: CDR1 SGDLS, CDR2 YYNGEE. For the CDR3, the DNA is TGTGCCAGCAGCGTGGGGACAGGGGGCGGAAACATTCAGTACTTC. Amino acid sequence: CASSVGTGGGNIQYF.

The rearrangement links TRBV5-1 to TRBJ2-2, with 8 bases lining up with TRBD1. The CDR3 has 16 amino acids. The V gene end was trimmed by 2 bases and the J gene end by 1 base; junction bases not matched to a gene: 4. Germline lookup yields CDR1 SGHRS and CDR2 YFSETQ. The chain's CDR3 is CASSLRTGQNTGELFF. CDR3 DNA sequence: TGCGCCAGCAGCTTAAGGACAGGGCAGAACACCGGGGAGCTGTTTTTT.

This clone occurred once. The CDR3 DNA sequence: TGTGCCAGCAGCCCTGCTATCTGGCGGAAGAACACCGGGGAGCTGTTTTTT. Amino acids: CASSPAIWRKNTGELFF. V gene TRBV6-2 or TRBV6-3 combines with J gene TRBJ2-2; D gene unclear. This CDR3 region has 17 residues. V lost 6 bases to trimming and J lost 1 base, with 18 bases between them. Germline-derived CDR1 and CDR2 are MNHEY and SVGEGT.

This chain connects TRBV18 to TRBJ2-7; 12 bases line up with TRBD1. The CDR3 runs to 15 residues. Germline V CDR1 and CDR2: KGHSH, LQKENI. Trimming removed 5 bases from V and 2 bases from J; junction bases left unmatched: 4. CDR3 nucleotides: TGTGCCAGCTCAGGGACAGGGGGCTTCACCTACGAGCAGTACTTC. This translates into CASSGTGGFTYEQYF.

This clone has just one count. CDR3 sequence: CASRASGISNQPQHF. The CDR3, as DNA: TGTGCCAGCAGAGCCTCAGGGATTAGCAATCAGCCCCAGCATTTT. The chain recombines TRBV6-5 with TRBJ1-5, with a weak D call TRBD1 (5 bases). CDR3 length equals 15 residues. V lost 6 bases and J lost 0, with 12 bases in between. Germline CDR1 is MNHEY and CDR2 is SVGAGI.

In the case of this clone: The sample holds other DNA sequences that translate to the same CDR3. This chain uses TRBV15 with TRBJ2-7; D not certain. The CDR3 sequence is 13 residues long. V was clipped by 0 bases and J by 4 bases, with 7 bases between them. In germline, CDR1 is LNHNV, CDR2 YYDKDF (reference sequence). The CDR3 nucleotides read TGTGCCACCAGCAGAGATACCAGTTACGAGCAGTACTTC. This sequence encodes CATSRDTSYEQYF. Using reference TRBV15 and TRBJ2-7 for the parts outside the CDR3, the full variable domain is DAMVIQNPRYQVTQFGKPVTLSCSQTLNHNVMYWYQQKSSQAPKLLFHYYDKDFNNEADTPDNFQSRRPNTSFCFLDIRSPGLGDTAMYLCATSRDTSYEQYFGPGTRLTVT.

The chain joins TRBV6-2 or TRBV6-3 to TRBJ2-7; 7 bases line up with TRBD2. Germline V CDR1 and CDR2: MNHEY, SVGEGT. The CDR3 contains 12 residues. The V and J ends lost 5 bases and 6 bases, in that order; junction bases with no gene match: 4. CDR3 sequence reads: CASSPPGGEQYF. CDR3 nucleotide sequence: TGTGCCAGCAGTCCACCGGGGGGCGAGCAGTACTTC.

This chain links TRBV27 with TRBJ1-4; D is unresolved. There are 15 residues in the CDR3. Germline CDR1 reads MNHEY; CDR2 reads SMNVEV (reference sequence). The V gene lost 6 bases and the J gene lost 3 bases, with 14 bases spanning the gap. CDR3 loop: CASRQDVGSNEKLFF. CDR3 nucleotides: TGTGCCAGCAGGCAAGACGTCGGGTCTAATGAAAAACTGTTTTTT.

The V and J genes are TRBV27 and TRBJ2-7, with TRBD2 matching over 10 bases. The ends lost 5 bases at V and 2 bases at J; junction bases unmatched: 6. The CDR3 is 15 amino acids. From germline, CDR1 is MNHEY and CDR2 SMNVEV (reference sequence). In DNA form, the CDR3 reads TGTGCCAGCAGTGATCAAGGACTAGCGGCCTACGAGCAGTACTTC. This gives the protein CASSDQGLAAYEQYF.

The rearrangement links TRBV7-8 to TRBJ2-7, with 7 bases fitting TRBD2. Germline V gene data show CDR1 as SGHVS and CDR2 as FQNEAQ. The junction had 0 bases not matched to a gene; V was cut back by 1 base and J by 3 bases. This CDR3 region has 13 residues. In DNA form, the CDR3 reads TGTGCCAGCAGCTTAGGGGGGGGCTACGAGCAGTACTTC. The encoded protein is CASSLGGGYEQYF.

The chain links TRBV6-5 to TRBJ1-3; 7 nucleotides line up with TRBD1. The CDR3 length is 14 residues. V gave up 9 bases and J gave up 0 bases; unmatched junction bases: 5. CDR1 MNHEY and CDR2 SVGAGI come from the germline V gene. The CDR3 nucleotides read TGTGCCAGTAAGGACAGGAGCTCTGGAAACACCATATATTTT. This sequence encodes CASKDRSSGNTIYF.

This sequence joins TRBV6-6 and TRBJ2-7; no definite D call. The CDR3 totals 13 residues. Germline V gene data show CDR1 as MNHNY and CDR2 as SVGAGI (reference sequence). The V end lost 6 bases, the J end lost 1 base, and 10 bases lay between the germline ends. The DNA of the CDR3 is TGTGCCAGCAGCCCTATTATTTCCTACGAGCAGTACTTC. It yields the protein CASSPIISYEQYF.

In regard to this clone: The sample carries other DNA sequences with the same CDR3. This chain connects TRBV7-9 to TRBJ2-3, with D uncertain. V was trimmed by 1 base and J by 3 bases, leaving 8 bases between them. CDR3 size: 14 residues. Germline V lookup: CDR1 SEHNR, CDR2 FQNEAQ (reference sequence). CDR3 protein: CASSLVSGTDTQYF. DNA of the CDR3: TGTGCCAGCAGCTTAGTTTCCGGGACAGATACGCAGTATTTT. Full variable domain (remainder filled in from reference TRBV7-9 and TRBJ2-3): DTGVSQNPRHKITKRGQNVTFRCDPISEHNRLYWYRQTLGQGPEFLTYFQNEAQLEKSRLLSDRFSAERPKGSFSTLEIQRTEQGDSAMYLCASSLVSGTDTQYFGPGTRLTVL.

CDR3 sequence reads: CASSWDGTSSTDTQYF. The CDR3 region has the DNA TGTGCCAGCAGCTGGGACGGGACATCTAGCACAGATACGCAGTATTTT. This sequence joins TRBV5-6 and TRBJ2-3, with D tentatively TRBD1 (6 bases). Trimming left V 3 bases short and J 0 bases short, with 14 bases between. The germline CDR1 and CDR2 sequences are SGHDT and YYEEEE. The CDR3 is made up of 16 amino acids.

The chain couples TRBV6-5 to TRBJ2-1; tentative D call: TRBD1 (6 bases). The CDR3 totals 16 residues. V dropped 0 bases and J dropped 0 bases, with 9 bases sitting between them. Germline assignment: CDR1 MNHEY and CDR2 SVGAGI. CDR3 sequence (DNA): TGTGCCAGCAGTTACTCGCAGGGGAGCTCCTACAATGAGCAGTTCTTC. Translated: CASSYSQGSSYNEQFF.